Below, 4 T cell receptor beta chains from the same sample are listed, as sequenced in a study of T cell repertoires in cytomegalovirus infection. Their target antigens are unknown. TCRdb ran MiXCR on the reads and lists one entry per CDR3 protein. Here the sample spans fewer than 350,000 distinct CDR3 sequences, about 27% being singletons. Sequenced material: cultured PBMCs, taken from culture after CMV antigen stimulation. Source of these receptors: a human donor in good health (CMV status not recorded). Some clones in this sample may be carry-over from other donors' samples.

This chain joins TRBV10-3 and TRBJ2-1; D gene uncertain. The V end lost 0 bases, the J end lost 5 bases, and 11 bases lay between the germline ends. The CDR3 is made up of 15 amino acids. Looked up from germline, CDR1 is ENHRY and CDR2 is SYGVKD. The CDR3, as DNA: TGTGCCATCAGTGAGTCGTCGGGTTTAGACAATGAGCAGTTCTTC. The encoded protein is CAISESSGLDNEQFF.

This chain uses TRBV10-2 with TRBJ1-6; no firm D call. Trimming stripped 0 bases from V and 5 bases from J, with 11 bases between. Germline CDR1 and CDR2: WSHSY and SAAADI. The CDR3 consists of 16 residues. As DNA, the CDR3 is TGCGCCAGCAGTGAGTCTTTAGGAGGGAATAATTCACCCCTCCACTTT. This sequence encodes CASSESLGGNNSPLHF.

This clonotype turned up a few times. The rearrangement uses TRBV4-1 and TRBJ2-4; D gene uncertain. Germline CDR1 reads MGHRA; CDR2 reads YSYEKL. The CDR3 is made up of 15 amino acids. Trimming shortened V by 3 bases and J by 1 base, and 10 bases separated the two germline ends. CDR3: CASSQIMMAKNIQYF. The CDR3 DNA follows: TGCGCCAGCAGCCAGATAATGATGGCCAAAAACATTCAGTACTTC.

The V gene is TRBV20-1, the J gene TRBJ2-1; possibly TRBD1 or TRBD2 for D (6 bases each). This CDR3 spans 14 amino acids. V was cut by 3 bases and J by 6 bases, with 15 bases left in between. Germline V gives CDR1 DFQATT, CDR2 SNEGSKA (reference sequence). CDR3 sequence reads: CSASRGAMGNEQFF. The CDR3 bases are TGCAGTGCTAGTAGGGGGGCGATGGGCAATGAGCAGTTCTTC.